This T cell receptor (beta chain) was found in a study of blood T cell repertoires in COVID-19. Study context: Sites across the United States, Italy and Spain contributed samples from acute and convalescent COVID-19. PBMCs, B-cell-depleted T cells, or T cells were the source of the cDNA or gDNA that made up the material.

This CDR3 has 17 amino acids. V was shortened by 0 bases and J by 4 bases, with 15 bases between the two germline ends. CDR1 and CDR2 (germline): SGHTA, FQGNSA. In the original workflow: Amplification of reference gene primers was used by the study to estimate nucleated cell counts. TCRdb's copy holds only in-frame clones and misses some; the assay was immunoSEQ multiplex PCR. V, J and clone size are taken as reported in that table, and D and trimming were inferred from the DNA itself. Of fewer than 250,000 clones in the sample, 88% are singletons; the top ten hold roughly 1.7%. The chain recombines TRBV7-2 with TRBJ2-2, with D unresolved. The receptor's source is a man aged 65-85 years with acute or convalescent COVID-19. The source material was peripheral blood. Written as DNA, the CDR3 is TGTGCCAGCAGCTTAGCGGTGACGACTCTGCGCACCGGGGAGCTGTTTTTT. Amino acid sequence: CASSLAVTTLRTGELFF.